The 25 T cell receptor beta chains presented below share a single source sample, sequenced in a study of control samples from healthy donors and cancer patients. Assay used: immunoSEQ multiplex PCR; TCRdb lists only in-frame clones, some missing. The table includes over 150,000 clones, nearly 90% detected once. What was sequenced was blood. Every receptor here comes from a woman aged 50 to 60 in good health.

The V and J genes are TRBV7-9 and TRBJ2-1; D gene ambiguous. CDR1 is SEHNR and CDR2 is FQNEAQ in the germline V gene (reference sequence). This CDR3 is 11 amino acids long. V was shortened by 1 base and J by 9 bases, with 4 bases between the two germline ends. The DNA of the CDR3 is TGTGCCAGCAGCTTAGACTTTGAGCAGTTCTTC. It encodes CASSLDFEQFF.

With respect to this clone: In the same sample, other DNA sequences code for this CDR3. The chain uses TRBV5-4 and TRBJ2-5, with TRBD2 matching over 9 bases. J was trimmed by 4 bases and V by 0 bases; bases with no gene match: 7. In germline, CDR1 is SGHNT, CDR2 YYREEE (reference sequence). There are 16 residues in the CDR3. CDR3 residues: CASSLDGRGGLETQYF. CDR3 DNA: TGTGCCAGCAGCTTGGACGGGCGGGGGGGCTTAGAGACCCAGTACTTC.

The rearrangement links TRBV7-2 to TRBJ2-7; possibly TRBD1 for D (6 bases). Trimming stripped 5 bases from V and 2 bases from J, with 16 bases between. The CDR3 consists of 15 residues. Germline CDR1 reads SGHTA; CDR2 reads FQGNSA. This CDR3 reads CASSPMGAAAYEQYF. As DNA, the CDR3 is TGTGCCAGCAGCCCGATGGGGGCGGCTGCCTACGAGCAGTACTTC.

CDR3 residues: CATSDFASGELFF. The CDR3 DNA reads as TGTGCCACCAGTGATTTCGCGTCCGGGGAGCTGTTTTTT. The chain recombines TRBV24-1 with TRBJ2-2; D remains unclear. Germline V gene sequence: CDR1 KGHDR, CDR2 SFDVKD. The CDR3 is 13 amino acids. Trimming took off 1 base at V and 6 bases at J, with 5 bases between the two ends.

V and J are TRBV6-6 and TRBJ1-3, with 7 bases lining up with TRBD1. The CDR3 has 16 residues. Trimming cost V 2 bases and J 1 base; bases outside gene matches: 5. CDR1 MNHNY and CDR2 SVGAGI come from the germline V gene (reference sequence). This chain's CDR3 is CASSYHTGVSGNTIYF. The CDR3 DNA follows: TGTGCCAGCAGTTACCACACAGGGGTTTCTGGAAACACCATATATTTT.

This clone was detected a few times. This chain joins TRBV11-2 and TRBJ2-5; D is possibly TRBD1 (5 bases). This CDR3 spans 15 amino acids. V lost 1 base and J lost 2, with 11 bases in between. Germline values: CDR1 SGHAT, CDR2 FQNNGV. CDR3 residues: CASSLGPDRQETQYF. The CDR3 DNA sequence: TGTGCCAGCAGCTTAGGGCCCGACAGACAAGAGACCCAGTACTTC.

This clone was observed once. The chain carries TRBV5-1 and TRBJ2-1; D not resolved. Germline V gene sequence: CDR1 SGHRS, CDR2 YFSETQ. V was clipped by 4 bases and J by 4 bases, with 15 bases between them. This CDR3 has 15 amino acids. The CDR3 region is CASSPNPTDYNEQFF. The CDR3 nucleotides are TGCGCCAGCAGCCCCAACCCCACAGATTACAATGAGCAGTTCTTC.

This clone was observed a single time. In DNA, the CDR3 is TGCAGCACCACGATGGGGACAGGGGGCACTGAAGCTTTCTTT. Encoded protein: CSTTMGTGGTEAFF. The J gene is TRBJ1-1, the V gene TRBV29-1, with 11 bases that match TRBD1. The germline V gene encodes CDR1 SQVTM and CDR2 ANQGSEA. This CDR3 is 14 amino acids long. The V segment lost 8 bases and the J segment 4 bases; nucleotides outside the gene matches: 9. The variable domain in full, with the rest retrieved from reference TRBV29-1 and TRBJ1-1, is SAVISQKPSRDICQRGTSLTIQCQVDSQVTMMFWYRQQPGQSLTLIATANQGSEATYESGFVIDKFPISRPNLTFSTLTVSNMSPEDSSIYLCSTTMGTGGTEAFFGQGTRLTVV.

The CDR3: CASTRMASGGNEQFF. The DNA for the CDR3 is TGTGCCAGCACCCGGATGGCTAGCGGGGGCAATGAGCAGTTCTTC. The chain joins TRBV11-2 to TRBJ2-1, with TRBD2 identical over 10 bases. The length of the CDR3 is 15 residues. From germline, CDR1 is SGHAT and CDR2 FQNNGV. Unmatched junction bases numbered 9, after V lost 7 bases and J lost 6 bases. Complete variable domain (other parts from reference TRBV11-2 and TRBJ2-1): EAGVAQSPRYKIIEKRQSVAFWCNPISGHATLYWYQQILGQGPKLLIQFQNNGVVDDSQLPKDRFSAERLKGVDSTLKIQPAKLEDSAVYLCASTRMASGGNEQFFGPGTRLTVL.

This chain links TRBV20-1 with TRBJ1-1; D call uncertain. This CDR3 region has 14 residues. The germline gives CDR1 DFQATT, CDR2 SNEGSKA (reference sequence). The V end lost 3 bases, the J end lost 3 bases, and 14 bases lay between the germline ends. The CDR3 DNA follows: TGCAGTGCTAGTATTCGGGGTCCTGACACTGAAGCTTTCTTT. It codes for CSASIRGPDTEAFF.

Note on this clone: The sample has other DNA sequences that encode this CDR3 too. The chain recombines TRBV7-3 with TRBJ1-2; the D is unclear. CDR3 size: 13 residues. Trimming cost V 5 bases and J 6 bases, with 13 bases left between them. Germline assignment: CDR1 SGHTA and CDR2 FQGTGA. In nucleotides, the CDR3 is TGTGCCAGCAGCCCGGGTCCCGAAGATGGCTACACCTTC. Its protein product is CASSPGPEDGYTF. Filled out from reference TRBV7-3 and TRBJ1-2, the complete variable domain reads GAGVSQTPSNKVTEKGKYVELRCDPISGHTALYWYRQSLGQGPEFLIYFQGTGAADDSGLPNDRFFAVRPEGSVSTLKIQRTERGDSAVYLCASSPGPEDGYTFGSGTRLTVV.

The V call is TRBV11-2, the J call TRBJ2-1; 7 bases match TRBD2. Trimming at V came to 7 bases and at J to 6 bases, leaving 6 bases not matched to a gene. This CDR3 spans 13 amino acids. Germline CDR1 reads SGHAT; CDR2 reads FQNNGV. The CDR3 here is CASNRGEGNEQFF. CDR3 sequence (DNA): TGTGCCAGCAACCGGGGGGAGGGCAATGAGCAGTTCTTC.

The chain has TRBV30 and TRBJ2-2; D gene ambiguous. The length of the CDR3 is 14 residues. Per the germline V gene, CDR1 is GTSNPN and CDR2 is SVGIG (reference sequence). Trimming removed 6 bases at V and 3 bases at J, with 14 bases between. CDR3 nucleotides: TGTGCCTGCGACGGAAGGCAGTACACCGGGGAGCTGTTTTTT. Amino acid sequence: CACDGRQYTGELFF.

The chain recombines TRBV19 with TRBJ2-5; 7 nucleotides line up with TRBD2. The CDR3 has 13 amino acids. The junction had 11 bases not matched to a gene; V was cut back by 10 bases and J by 6 bases. Per germline, CDR1 LNHDA and CDR2 SQIVND (reference sequence). The CDR3 loop reads CATGTTTGKTQYF. In nucleotides, the CDR3 is TGTGCCACGGGGACTACAACGGGAAAGACCCAGTACTTC.

This rearrangement joins TRBV9 to TRBJ2-7; D gene ambiguous. Trimming removed 4 bases from V and 1 base from J, with 6 bases in between. In germline, CDR1 is SGDLS, CDR2 YYNGEE. The CDR3 is 12 amino acids. The CDR3 DNA reads TGTGCCAGCAGCCCACCTTCCTACGAGCAGTACTTC. Its translation: CASSPPSYEQYF.

This chain links TRBV6-6 with TRBJ1-3; D call uncertain. The CDR3 loop spans 13 amino acids. From germline, CDR1 is MNHNY and CDR2 SVGAGI (reference sequence). Trimming left V 7 bases short and J 7 bases short, with 14 bases between. CDR3 amino acids: CASTLAGGNTIYF. In DNA form, the CDR3 reads TGTGCCAGCACCCTTGCGGGAGGGAACACCATATATTTT.

The V call is TRBV2, the J call TRBJ1-5; 11 nucleotides line up with TRBD1. Trimming removed 4 bases from V and 7 bases from J; junction bases left unmatched: 6. Germline V gene data show CDR1 as SNHLY and CDR2 as FYNNEI. The length of the CDR3 is 15 residues. The CDR3, as DNA: TGTGCCAGCAGTGGTGACGGGACAGGGGGGCAGCCCCAGCATTTT. It specifies CASSGDGTGGQPQHF.

Worth noting for this clone: The sample has other DNA sequences that encode this CDR3 too. This chain uses TRBV7-3 with TRBJ1-1; 7 positions match TRBD1. The CDR3 sequence is 13 residues long. V shed 2 bases, J shed 6 bases, and the junction held 3 bases outside the gene matches. Germline CDR1 is SGHTA and CDR2 is FQGTGA. CDR3 residues: CASSLDRVAEAFF. For the CDR3, the DNA is TGTGCCAGCAGCTTAGACAGGGTGGCTGAAGCTTTCTTT.

The chain recombines TRBV6-5 with TRBJ1-5; D is unclear. The germline gives CDR1 MNHEY, CDR2 SVGAGI. This CDR3 has 15 residues. V was shortened by 7 bases and J by 0 bases, with 13 bases between the two germline ends. The CDR3 spells CASKRNNFSNQPQHF. CDR3 nucleotide sequence: TGTGCCAGCAAGAGGAATAACTTTAGCAATCAGCCCCAGCATTTT.

The chain combines TRBV30 with TRBJ1-4; D unclear. There are 11 residues in the CDR3. The germline V gene encodes CDR1 GTSNPN and CDR2 SVGIG (reference sequence). Between the trimmed V and J ends, which lost 0 bases and 10 bases, there was a span of 6 bases. The CDR3, as DNA: TGTGCCTGGAGTGTAATGGGAAAACTGTTTTTT. Translating gives CAWSVMGKLFF.

The J gene is TRBJ2-6, the V gene TRBV19; D is unresolved. The CDR3 is made up of 15 amino acids. Trimming stripped 5 bases from V and 3 bases from J, with 11 bases between. Germline CDR1 and CDR2: LNHDA and SQIVND (reference sequence). Written as DNA, the CDR3 is TGTGCCAGTAGTCCCCACAAGGTTGGGGCCAACGTCCTGACTTTC. Translating it yields CASSPHKVGANVLTF.

The gene calls are TRBV9 and TRBJ1-2; weak D call: TRBD1 (5 bases). V lost 3 bases to trimming and J lost 4 bases, with 13 bases between them. This CDR3 is built from 14 residues. The germline V gene encodes CDR1 SGDLS and CDR2 YYNGEE. The CDR3 loop reads CASSEGRSLYGYTF. CDR3 in DNA: TGTGCCAGCAGCGAGGGACGGTCGCTCTATGGCTACACCTTC.

V is TRBV18 and J is TRBJ1-5; D is ambiguous. V gave up 4 bases and J gave up 4 bases, with 11 bases separating them. Germline-derived CDR1 and CDR2 are KGHSH and LQKENI. This CDR3 is built from 14 residues. This chain's CDR3 is CASSQTGGNQPQHF. The CDR3, as DNA: TGTGCCAGCTCACAGACGGGCGGGAATCAGCCCCAGCATTTT.

The chain links TRBV25-1 to TRBJ2-1; 8 positions match TRBD1. The CDR3 sequence is 15 residues long. The V segment lost 7 bases and the J segment 6 bases; nucleotides outside the gene matches: 11. CDR1 is MGHDK and CDR2 is SYGVNS in the germline V gene. In DNA, the CDR3 is TGTGCCAGCACACTGCCCGGGACAGGTGTCAATGAGCAGTTCTTC. Translation: CASTLPGTGVNEQFF. The complete variable domain, with remaining parts taken from reference TRBV25-1 and TRBJ2-1, reads EADIYQTPRYLVIGTGKKITLECSQTMGHDKMYWYQQDPGMELHLIHYSYGVNSTEKGDLSSESTVSRIRTEHFPLTLESARPSHTSQYLCASTLPGTGVNEQFFGPGTRLTVL.

The chain carries TRBV10-3 and TRBJ2-1; no reliable D call. Germline CDR1 reads ENHRY; CDR2 reads SYGVKD. Trimming cost V 7 bases and J 0 bases, with 10 bases left between them. CDR3 length: 14 amino acids. CDR3 protein: CAINDDSSYNEQFF. DNA for the CDR3: TGTGCCATCAACGACGATAGCTCCTACAATGAGCAGTTCTTC.